This T cell receptor beta chain was identified during a study of CD8 T cells in ankylosing spondylitis (dated by TCRdb to the late 2010s). About the full investigation: To find TCR variants linked to disease, the study profiled T cell receptor beta repertoires in ankylosing spondylitis patients and healthy donors. Peripheral blood was sampled, and synovial fluid was also collected from ankylosing spondylitis patients. The full study cohort was made up of about 25 ankylosing spondylitis patients and 108 healthy donors. The paper's findings and limits, for the study overall: Blood from ankylosing spondylitis patients appeared to be characterized by a TCR beta motif composed of 7 to 9 highly homologous amino acid variants. In peripheral blood, the disease-linked clones were found at relatively low frequencies and had a CD8+ phenotype. The disease-linked clones were reported as significantly enriched in matched synovial fluid samples from ankylosing spondylitis patients. Some motif variants were previously reported in synovial fluid and blood of reactive arthritis patients, suggesting common disease-initiation mechanisms.

Sequencing relied on an Illumina HiSeq 2500. TCR beta libraries were prepared by quantitative 5'-RACE with molecular barcodes. Concerning the study's data processing: A new computational method based on a probabilistic model of VDJ rearrangement was used to identify disease-linked TCR variants. The public reads were run again by TCRdb, first through fastp at Q25 and then through MiXCR, and only productive beta chains were kept. Each CDR3 protein appears once, grouped with its most common genes and DNA. These V and J calls originate from TCRdb's pipeline instead of the authors' own analysis. The table for this sample lists about 240,000 distinct CDR3 sequences; 20% to 30% of them were counted only once. The ten largest clones capture about 0.6% of the sample. The germline V gene specifies SQVTM as CDR1 and ANQGSEA as CDR2. The CDR3 starts with the cysteine, ends with the phenylalanine, and has 19 residues. CDR3 DNA is the only sequence kept; it has 57 bases, read in frame from the first base. At the junction V is shortened by 1 base and J by 0 bases; bases outside the gene matches: 11.

Of note for this clonotype: Its antigen is unknown. Per-base quality was not reported, and no clone a single base away is much larger than it.

This TCR was sampled from a male donor with ankylosing spondylitis or in good health (not recorded which). The sample comprised blood, either unsorted or a sorted T cell fraction (not recorded which). This chain is built from TRBV29-1 and TRBJ2-3; 12 central nucleotides agree with TRBD2. The bases read TGCAGCGTTGAAGGGCCTAGCGGGGGGGAGTACATTAGCACAGATACGCAGTATTTT. This encodes CSVEGPSGGEYISTDTQYF.